Listed here are 7 T cell receptor beta chains from one sample, sequenced in a study of cytomegalovirus exposure and HLA in healthy donors. PCR was performed using 60 Vbeta and 13 Jbeta primers. Generated by immunoSEQ multiplex PCR, the TCRdb table keeps only in-frame clones and is missing some. The sample table sets out approximately 130,000 clones. Source material: PBMCs. These receptors were taken from a woman aged 60-75 years in good health and CMV-seronegative.

The chain is built from TRBV6-5 and TRBJ2-1, with D perhaps matching TRBD2 (7 bases). The CDR3 loop spans 15 amino acids. Germline assignment: CDR1 MNHEY and CDR2 SVGAGI. Trimming took off 6 bases at V and 2 bases at J, with 14 bases between the two ends. The CDR3 DNA reads as TGTGCCAGCAGCCTCGCGGGGGCGACCTACAATGAGCAGTTCTTC. It specifies CASSLAGATYNEQFF.

The genes are TRBV6-5 and TRBJ2-1, with D maybe TRBD2 (6 bases). Germline CDR1 is MNHEY and CDR2 is SVGAGI. Trimming removed 6 bases from V and 9 bases from J, with 12 bases in between. The CDR3 consists of 12 residues. CDR3 DNA: TGTGCCAGCAGGTCTCCCGGGGGTGAGCAGTTCTTC. Protein product: CASRSPGGEQFF.

Here the CDR3 reads CASSVQQGSHLAKNIQYF. In DNA, the CDR3 is TGTGCCAGCAGCGTTCAACAGGGGAGTCACCTAGCCAAAAACATTCAGTACTTC. The rearrangement uses TRBV9 and TRBJ2-4; TRBD1 aligns across 7 bases. Per germline, CDR1 SGDLS and CDR2 YYNGEE. Trimming cost V 2 bases and J 0 bases; bases outside gene matches: 11. The CDR3 consists of 18 residues.

As to this clone: The junction and the germline gene differ at one end; a read error may be behind it. The chain couples TRBV30 to TRBJ2-5, with D possibly being TRBD1 (5 bases). Germline V gene sequence: CDR1 GTSNPN, CDR2 SVGIG (reference sequence). The CDR3 is 11 residues long. The CDR3 loop reads CARSNGATQYF. For the CDR3, the DNA is TGTGCCCGGAGCAATGGGGCGACCCAGTACTTC.

The rearrangement uses TRBV27 and TRBJ2-5, with D possibly TRBD2 on 5 matching bases. This CDR3 comprises 13 residues. With 6 bases removed from V and 5 bases from J, the gap between germline ends came to 13 bases. The germline V gene encodes CDR1 MNHEY and CDR2 SMNVEV (reference sequence). CDR3 sequence: CASSQRERETQYF. CDR3 nucleotides: TGTGCCAGCAGCCAAAGAGAGCGGGAGACCCAGTACTTC.

The chain uses TRBV11-2 and TRBJ2-3; possible D gene TRBD1, 5 bases. Germline V gene data show CDR1 as SGHAT and CDR2 as FQNNGV. The CDR3 length is 15 residues. With 0 bases removed from V and 6 bases from J, the gap between germline ends came to 13 bases. CDR3 in DNA: TGTGCCAGCAGCTTAGATTTCCAGGGTTCGGATACGCAGTATTTT. Translating it yields CASSLDFQGSDTQYF.

The chain combines TRBV14 with TRBJ1-1, with TRBD1 matching over 9 bases. The CDR3 spans 15 residues. Germline lookup yields CDR1 SGHDN and CDR2 FVKESK. Trimming at V came to 1 base and at J to 4 bases, leaving 4 bases not matched to a gene. CDR3 nucleotide sequence: TGTGCCAGCAGCCAAGCACAGGGGGCAAGCACTGAAGCTTTCTTT. Translated: CASSQAQGASTEAFF. The full variable domain, rest sourced from reference TRBV14 and TRBJ1-1, is EAGVTQFPSHSVIEKGQTVTLRCDPISGHDNLYWYRRVMGKEIKFLLHFVKESKQDESGMPNNRFLAERTGGTYSTLKVQPAELEDSGVYFCASSQAQGASTEAFFGQGTRLTVV.